The T cell receptor (beta chain) under discussion was sequenced for a study of CD8+ T cells in alopecia areata. Study results and limitations: Resident alphabeta T cells of normal skin are also sequenced in scalp samples. Relative to mice, TCR sharing across patients was less clear, a difference possibly HLA-related.

For this clone: The antigen is not known.

V lost 4 bases and J lost 6, with 14 bases in between. Looked up from germline, CDR1 is LGHNA and CDR2 is YSLEER. The CDR3 has 14 residues. Sequencing relied on a cDNA template that was reverse transcribed from extracted RNA. Only in-frame clones appear in the TCRdb table, and some are missing; sequencing was by immunoSEQ multiplex PCR. This sample carries 100,000 to 150,000 clones, approximately 47% of them seen once, and the ten largest clones take roughly a tenth. The rearrangement links TRBV4-3 to TRBJ2-3; D is undetermined. The sample comprised NKG2D-low CD8+ T cells sorted from blood. The TCR was taken from a human donor with alopecia areata. The chain's CDR3 is CASSPTWGADTQYF. The CDR3 nucleotides read TGCGCCAGCAGCCCTACTTGGGGTGCGGATACGCAGTATTTT.